This TCR beta chain was identified during a study of a mutant IDH1 vaccine in newly diagnosed glioma. On the study more broadly: Treatment recipients were approximately 62% male and about 40% female, and their mean age was around 40 years.

Sequencing was performed with immunoSEQ multiplex PCR; in TCRdb, only in-frame clones are kept and a portion is missing. This repertoire shows 50,000 to 75,000 clones, around 90% found once; its top ten account for about 2.5%. This CDR3 region has 16 residues. Per the germline V gene, CDR1 is SGHDT and CDR2 is YYEEEE. V shed 4 bases and J shed 7 bases, with 23 bases lying between them. Specified time point: baseline, week 1 (first vaccination visit). Treatment indicated: pre-vaccination baseline after standard-of-care therapy. New WHO grade 3 or 4 astrocytomas that were IDH1-mutant and ATRX-lost occurred in the donors.

The clonotype originates from a man between 45 and 60 years old with glioma. The chain employs TRBV5-6 and TRBJ1-2; weak D call: TRBD1 (6 bases). The source was PBMCs, collected from a glioma patient treated with radiotherapy, temozolomide or both. The DNA of the CDR3 is TGTGCCAGCAGCCCCGCCGGGACGGGGGGCGCAGGTGGCTACACCTTC. It codes for CASSPAGTGGAGGYTF.